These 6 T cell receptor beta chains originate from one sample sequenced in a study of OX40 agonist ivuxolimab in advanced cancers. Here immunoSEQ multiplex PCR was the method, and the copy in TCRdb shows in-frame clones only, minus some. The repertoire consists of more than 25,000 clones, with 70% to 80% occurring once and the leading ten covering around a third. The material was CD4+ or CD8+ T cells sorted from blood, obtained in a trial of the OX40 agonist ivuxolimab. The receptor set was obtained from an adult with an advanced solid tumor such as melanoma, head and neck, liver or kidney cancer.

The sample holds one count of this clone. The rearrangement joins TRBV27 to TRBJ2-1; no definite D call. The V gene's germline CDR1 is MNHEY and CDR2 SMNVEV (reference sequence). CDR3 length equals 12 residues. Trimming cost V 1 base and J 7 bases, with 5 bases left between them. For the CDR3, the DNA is TGTGCCAGCAGTTTATTGGGAAATGAGCAGTTCTTC. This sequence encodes CASSLLGNEQFF.

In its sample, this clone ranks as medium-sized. DNA for the CDR3: TGTGCCATCAGTGAGTCCGGACAGGGAATGGACACAGATACGCAGTATTTT. Protein: CAISESGQGMDTDTQYF. The chain is built from TRBV10-3 and TRBJ2-3, with 8 bases matching TRBD1. The ends lost 0 bases at V and 2 bases at J; junction bases unmatched: 7. CDR3 length equals 17 residues. Germline CDR1 and CDR2: ENHRY and SYGVKD.

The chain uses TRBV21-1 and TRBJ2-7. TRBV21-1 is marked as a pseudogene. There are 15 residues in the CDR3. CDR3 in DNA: TGTGCCAGCAGCAAAGCAGCGACAAAGTGCCACGAGCAGTACTTC. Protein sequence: CASSKAATKCHEQYF.

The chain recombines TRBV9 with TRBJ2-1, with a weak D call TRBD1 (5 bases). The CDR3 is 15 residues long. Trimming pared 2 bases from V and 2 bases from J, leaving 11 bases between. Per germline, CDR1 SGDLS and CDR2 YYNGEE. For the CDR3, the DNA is TGTGCCAGCAGCGTGGGGCAGGGCCCCTACAATGAGCAGTTCTTC. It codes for CASSVGQGPYNEQFF.

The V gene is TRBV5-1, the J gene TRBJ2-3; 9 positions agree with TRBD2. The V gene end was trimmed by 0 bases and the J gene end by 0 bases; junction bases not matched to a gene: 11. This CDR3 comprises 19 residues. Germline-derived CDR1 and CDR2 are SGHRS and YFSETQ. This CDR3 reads CASSLGPGLAYHSTDTQYF. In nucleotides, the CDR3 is TGCGCCAGCAGCTTGGGGCCGGGACTAGCCTACCATAGCACAGATACGCAGTATTTT.

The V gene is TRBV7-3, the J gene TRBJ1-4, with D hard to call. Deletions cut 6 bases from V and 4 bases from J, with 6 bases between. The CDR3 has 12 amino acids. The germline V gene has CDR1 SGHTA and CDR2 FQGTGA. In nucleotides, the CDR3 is TGTGCCAGCAGGGGTGGTAATGAAAAACTGTTTTTT. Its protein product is CASRGGNEKLFF.